The 6 T cell receptor beta chains presented below share a single source sample, sequenced in a study of shared clonotypes between healthy human individuals. Sequenced by immunoSEQ multiplex PCR; TCRdb stores in-frame clones only, minus some. The repertoire holds over a million clones, with about 75% as singletons. Sequencing used memory CD4+ T cells sorted from blood. Regarding subset: CD45RA-negative fraction. These receptors were taken from a man younger than 35 in good health.

The chain carries TRBV27 and TRBJ1-2; TRBD1 might be the D (5 bases). The CDR3 runs to 15 residues. V dropped 6 bases and J dropped 5 bases, with 19 bases sitting between them. Germline V CDR1 and CDR2: MNHEY, SMNVEV (reference sequence). CDR3 nucleotides: TGTGCCAGCAGCCAAGGTTCGGGGGGGACGTATGGCTACACCTTC. Amino acid sequence: CASSQGSGGTYGYTF.

This clone has more than one count but fewer than ten. Other nucleotide sequences from this sample produce the same CDR3. The chain combines TRBV6-1 with TRBJ1-5; D gene unclear. This CDR3 is built from 14 residues. The ends were cut back, 3 bases at V and 3 bases at J, with 9 bases in the middle. Per the germline V gene, CDR1 is MNHNS and CDR2 is SASEGT. Written as DNA, the CDR3 is TGTGCCAGCAGTGAGCGGGGTACCAATCAGCCCCAGCATTTT. Translating it yields CASSERGTNQPQHF.

The rearrangement joins TRBV9 to TRBJ2-7; either TRBD1 or TRBD2 may supply D (6 bases each). V gave up 6 bases and J gave up 2 bases, with 27 bases separating them. This CDR3 is built from 18 residues. Germline V CDR1 and CDR2: SGDLS, YYNGEE. CDR3 sequence reads: CASTSRDTYRPNTYEQYF. As DNA, the CDR3 is TGTGCCAGCACCTCGCGGGACACATATCGCCCTAATACCTACGAGCAGTACTTC. Filled out from reference TRBV9 and TRBJ2-7, the complete variable domain reads DSGVTQTPKHLITATGQRVTLRCSPRSGDLSVYWYQQSLDQGLQFLIQYYNGEERAKGNILERFSAQQFPDLHSELNLSSLELGDSALYFCASTSRDTYRPNTYEQYFGPGTRLTVT.

The chain uses TRBV29-1 and TRBJ2-7; weak D call: TRBD1 (5 bases). The length of the CDR3 is 14 residues. V lost 2 bases to trimming and J lost 2 bases, with 13 bases between them. The germline CDR1 and CDR2 sequences are SQVTM and ANQGSEA. In nucleotides, the CDR3 is TGCAGCGTTGAAATAAGGCAGGGTGCCTACGAGCAGTACTTC. Translated: CSVEIRQGAYEQYF.

This sequence joins TRBV28 and TRBJ2-7, with a tentative D call TRBD2 (5 bases). V was clipped by 2 bases and J by 7 bases, with 12 bases between them. The CDR3 consists of 13 residues. Germline loops: CDR1 MDHEN, CDR2 SYDVKM. Here the CDR3 DNA reads TGTGCCAGCAGTTTAGCCCCCTCGGGGGAGCAGTACTTC. It is translated as CASSLAPSGEQYF.

V usage is TRBV5-1 and J usage is TRBJ1-4; 8 bases are a match to TRBD1. CDR3 length: 14 amino acids. Germline assignment: CDR1 SGHRS and CDR2 YFSETQ. V shed 7 bases and J 5 bases; nucleotides not matched to a gene: 7. In DNA, the CDR3 is TGCGCCAGCGCTTTCTGGGACAGGAATGAAAAACTGTTTTTT. This gives the protein CASAFWDRNEKLFF.